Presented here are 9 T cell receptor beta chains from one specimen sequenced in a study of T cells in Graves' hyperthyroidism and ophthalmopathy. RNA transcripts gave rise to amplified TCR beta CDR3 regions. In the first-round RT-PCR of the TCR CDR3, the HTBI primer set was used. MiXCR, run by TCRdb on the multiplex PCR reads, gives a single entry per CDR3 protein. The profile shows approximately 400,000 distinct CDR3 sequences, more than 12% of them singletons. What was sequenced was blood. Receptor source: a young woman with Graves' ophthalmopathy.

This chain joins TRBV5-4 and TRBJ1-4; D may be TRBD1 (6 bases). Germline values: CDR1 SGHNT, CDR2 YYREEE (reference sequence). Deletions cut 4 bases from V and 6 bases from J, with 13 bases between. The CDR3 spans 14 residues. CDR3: CASSPGAWDEKLFF. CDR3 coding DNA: TGTGCCAGCAGCCCAGGGGCGTGGGATGAAAAACTGTTTTTT.

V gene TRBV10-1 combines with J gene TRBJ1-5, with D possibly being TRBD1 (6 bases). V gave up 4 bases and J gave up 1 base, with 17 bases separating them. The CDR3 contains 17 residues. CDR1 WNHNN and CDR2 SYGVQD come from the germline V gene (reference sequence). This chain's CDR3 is CASSGRLRTESNQPQHF. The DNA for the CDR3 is TGCGCCAGCAGTGGACGACTAAGGACAGAAAGCAATCAGCCCCAGCATTTT.

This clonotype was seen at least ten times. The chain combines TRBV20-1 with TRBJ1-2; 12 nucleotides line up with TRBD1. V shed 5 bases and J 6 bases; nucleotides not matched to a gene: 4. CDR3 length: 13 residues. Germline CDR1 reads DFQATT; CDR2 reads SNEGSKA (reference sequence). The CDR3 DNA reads TGCAGTGCTCGGGACAGGGGGCGGGATGGCTACACCTTC. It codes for CSARDRGRDGYTF.

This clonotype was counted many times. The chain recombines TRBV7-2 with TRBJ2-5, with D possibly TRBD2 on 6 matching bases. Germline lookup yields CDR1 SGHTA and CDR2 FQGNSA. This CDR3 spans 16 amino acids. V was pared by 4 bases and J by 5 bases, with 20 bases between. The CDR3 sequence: CASSSGAGQGWETQYF. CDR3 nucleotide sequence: TGTGCCAGCAGCTCCGGGGCGGGGCAGGGCTGGGAGACCCAGTACTTC.

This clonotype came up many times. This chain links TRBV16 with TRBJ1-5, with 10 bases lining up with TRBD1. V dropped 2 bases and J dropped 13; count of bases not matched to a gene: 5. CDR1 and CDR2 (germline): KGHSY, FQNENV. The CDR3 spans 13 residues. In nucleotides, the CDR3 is TGTGCCAGCAGCCAAAGTCCGGGACAGGGGCAGCATTTT. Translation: CASSQSPGQGQHF.

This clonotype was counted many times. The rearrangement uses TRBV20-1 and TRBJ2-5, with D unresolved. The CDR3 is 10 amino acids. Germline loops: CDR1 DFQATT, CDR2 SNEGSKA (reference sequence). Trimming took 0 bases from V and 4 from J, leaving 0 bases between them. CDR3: CSAREETQYF. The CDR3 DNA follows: TGCAGTGCTAGAGAAGAGACCCAGTACTTC.

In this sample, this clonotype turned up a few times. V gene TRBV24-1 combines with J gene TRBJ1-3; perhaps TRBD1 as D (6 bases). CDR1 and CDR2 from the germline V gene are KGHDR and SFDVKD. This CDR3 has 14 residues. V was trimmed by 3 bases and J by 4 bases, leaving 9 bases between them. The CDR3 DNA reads TGTGCCACCAGTGATGCCGGGACAGGAAACACCATATATTTT. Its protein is CATSDAGTGNTIYF.

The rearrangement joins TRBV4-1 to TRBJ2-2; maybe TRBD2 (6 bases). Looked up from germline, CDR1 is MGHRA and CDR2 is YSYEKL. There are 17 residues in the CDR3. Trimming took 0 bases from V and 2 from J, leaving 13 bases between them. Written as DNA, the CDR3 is TGCGCCAGCAGCCAAGAACGGCGGCGGGGAAACACCGGGGAGCTGTTTTTT. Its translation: CASSQERRRGNTGELFF.

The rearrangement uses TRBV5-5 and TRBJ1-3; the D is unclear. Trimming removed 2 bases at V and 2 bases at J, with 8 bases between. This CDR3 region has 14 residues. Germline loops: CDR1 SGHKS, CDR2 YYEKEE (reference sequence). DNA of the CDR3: TGTGCCAGCAGCTTCACTGCTGCTGGAAACACCATATATTTT. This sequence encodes CASSFTAAGNTIYF.